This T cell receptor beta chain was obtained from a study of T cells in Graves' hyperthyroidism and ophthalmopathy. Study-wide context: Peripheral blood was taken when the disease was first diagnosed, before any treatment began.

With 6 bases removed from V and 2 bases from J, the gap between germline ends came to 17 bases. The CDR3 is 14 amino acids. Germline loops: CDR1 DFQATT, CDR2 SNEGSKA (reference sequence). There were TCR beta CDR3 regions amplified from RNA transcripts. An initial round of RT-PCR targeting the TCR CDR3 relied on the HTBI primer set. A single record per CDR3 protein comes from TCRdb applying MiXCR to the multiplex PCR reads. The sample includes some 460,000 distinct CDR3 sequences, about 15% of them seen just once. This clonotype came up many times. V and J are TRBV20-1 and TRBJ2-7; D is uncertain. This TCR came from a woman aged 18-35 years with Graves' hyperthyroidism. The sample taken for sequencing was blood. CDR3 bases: TGCAGTGCAAAGGAAGGAAGCAGCGCCTACGAGCAGTACTTC. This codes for CSAKEGSSAYEQYF.